This T cell receptor beta chain originates from a study of cytomegalovirus exposure and HLA in healthy donors (dated by TCRdb to the late 2010s). Regarding the complete study: An earlier analysis of approximately 590 of the donors reported approximately 290 Gb of sequence data and some 120 million unique TCR beta sequences from approximately 180 million T cells. To study patterns of TCR occurrence, a later analysis re-analyzed previously published TCR beta repertoires from 650 to 750 donors and added high-resolution HLA genotyping. The study combined high-throughput TCR immunosequencing, statistical association of individual TCRs with disease status, and machine learning to predict cytomegalovirus infection status. Every discovery cohort repertoire had been produced on one sequencing platform. Typing coverage differed by locus: A, B, C, DRB1 and DQB1 were typed in roughly 620-630 donors, DQA1 in about 550, DPA1 in 600 to 610, and DPB1 in about 450. An early release covering roughly 640 HLA-typed donors comprised about 300 gigabases of sequencing data and tens of millions of unique TCR sequences. Rather than using new phenotypic data, the later analysis identified candidate immune exposures from TCR beta sequences and from how often those sequences occurred across donors. Among around 400 genotyped donors of the cohort, an average of approximately 220,000 unique TCR beta nucleotide sequences was sequenced per donor, of which about 19% were non-productive. A later genetic analysis used genome-wide SNP genotypes for about 60% of the roughly 700 donors, treating that subset as a discovery cohort. A few DR-DQ haplotypes were handled as single units for association and clustering because linkage in the cohort was strong. An earlier analysis of 500 to 650 of the donors applied high-throughput TCR beta sequencing to assess whether each TCR beta V gene segment acted as functional or pseudogenic. Besides the first cohort of about 730 subjects, a separate validation cohort made up of over 100 different subjects was used. The genetic ancestry cluster associated with self-reported Caucasian donors included roughly 84% of the 350 to 500 genotyped donors. Donor age, sex, ethnicity and CMV serostatus were compiled together with the repertoire data. Class I and class II HLA loci were covered by the typing at four-digit resolution. The T cell repertoires of 666 subjects were profiled by immunosequencing and related to cytomegalovirus serostatus. The aim of the study was to test whether cataloging public T cell receptors could identify signatures of past pathogen exposure. General findings and caveats noted by the study authors: Only TCR beta chains were sequenced in this cohort, and the absence of alpha or paired-chain data limited detectable features. An association between a missense DCLRE1C variant and V-gene and J-gene trimming of TCR beta chains was found in a later genetic analysis and replicated in an independent cohort. A further reported finding was that TCR beta sequences accurately predicted the HLA-A and HLA-B alleles for most subjects in the first cohort. In a later analysis, several top co-occurrence clusters were reported to appear linked to parvovirus B19, influenza, CMV and Epstein-Barr virus. Sequencing depth was assumed to be roughly uniform across donors in the presence/absence analyses, though that assumption may not hold. It was suggested by the authors that the approach could potentially be generalized to other disease states and immunological phenotypes. Because HLA typing was missing for some donors at each locus, association tests included only the typed subset. Linkage disequilibrium might explain the correlated functional status among segregating V segments, but an unknown experimental factor could not be ruled out. Cytomegalovirus status was reported to be diagnosed by the classifier with high specificity and sensitivity in both the original and validation cohorts. A later analysis found that most CMV-associated TCR beta chains appeared HLA-restricted, with HLA associations seemingly driven largely by CMV exposure. In vitro tests confirmed that a few of the cytomegalovirus-associated TCR beta chains recognize cytomegalovirus antigens. Specific HLA alleles were associated with 15,000 to 20,000 TCR beta sequences at a false discovery rate of 0.05 in a later analysis. While some public TCRs were present in many individuals, most TCR sequences turned up only very rarely across donors. When HLA alleles, especially DR and DQ, strongly co-occurred, TCR associations were difficult to assign to individual alleles. The only immune exposure information available for the cohort was CMV serostatus. A later analysis found that HLA-associated TCR beta chains were more clonally expanded and had lower generation probabilities than equally common non-associated chains. Approximately 16 rarely observed V segments, including chromosome 9 orphons, were excluded from the earlier analysis of almost 600 of the donors because counts were too low. A cluster of highly shared sequence variants was judged likely to represent a technical artifact of the sequencing pipeline. According to a later analysis, TCR association rates differed among HLA loci, with DRB1 alleles showing the most associated TCRs and HLA-C alleles showing the fewest. The study listed 150 to 200 TCR beta chains as associated with cytomegalovirus. Some IMGT-functional V segments, including TRBV6-2 and TRBV6-3, could not be distinguished by the 87-base-pair reads and were therefore excluded. In an earlier analysis of several hundred of the donors, most TCR beta V segments were observed in productive rearrangements about 90% or about 30% of the time, broadly matching IMGT annotations. In a later genetic analysis, fewer N-insertions in productive TCRs were reported among donors in an Asian-associated ancestry cluster than the roughly 700-donor mean.

The library was prepared using the immunoSEQ multiplex PCR assay. The multiplex PCR relied on a mix of 60 forward primers for TCR Vbeta segments and 13 reverse primers for TCR Jbeta segments. Amplification of the CDR3 region of rearranged TCR beta genes was performed with a multiplex PCR assay on genomic DNA. The amplified TCR beta libraries were sequenced on the Illumina HiSeq System as 87-base-pair reads. The paper's processing steps were these. A later analysis tallied 70 million to 100 million unique TCR beta chains across the 666 repertoires, and about 10 million of those chains were shared by two or more donors. Raw reads were error-corrected and collapsed into unique sequences by a nearest-neighbor algorithm in which closely related sequences were merged to remove PCR and sequencing errors. CDR3 sequences were aligned to IMGT reference sequences to assign V, D and J gene segments. For a sequence to be retained, at least a six-nucleotide match to both a V gene segment and a J gene segment was required. A rearrangement counted as productive if the CDR3 had no stop codons and remained in frame with V and J, and every other rearrangement counted as non-productive. Following IMGT convention, CDR3 was defined as the stretch from the second conserved V-encoded cysteine to the conserved J-encoded phenylalanine. In an earlier analysis of approximately 590 of the donors, sequences lacking an unambiguous match to a single V gene segment were excluded. In an earlier analysis of 450 to 700 of the donors, V segments were called functional above 56.7% productive rearrangements and were called segregating when the between-donor standard deviation exceeded 5%. To diagnose cytomegalovirus status from the catalog of TCR beta chain sequences, a statistical classification framework was built. A later analysis assigned V and J genes by comparing TCR nucleotide sequences with IMGT/GENE-DB human TR gene sequences. A later analysis assigned CDR3 sequences and most-parsimonious VDJ recombination scenarios with the TCRdist pipeline. In a later analysis, each TCR beta chain was defined by its CDR3 amino acid sequence together with its V-gene family, and reads lacking a unique V-gene family were excluded. As a way to deal with suspected cross-contamination and a sequencing artifact, a later analysis dropped 640 or so nucleotide sequences that were highly shared and had low generation probability. In a later analysis, a clonal expansion index for each public chain was calculated from normalized within-repertoire ranks of inferred template counts. Generation probabilities in a later analysis came from a VDJ recombination model fitted to out-of-frame rearrangements, and those results were checked against IGoR. In a later analysis, hypergeometric tests were used to score TCR-TCR, TCR-HLA and TCR-CMV co-occurrence, with a repertoire-size bias correction applied to TCR pairs. To estimate false discovery rates, a later analysis permuted the HLA or CMV assignments 20 times. In a later analysis, co-occurring TCRs were grouped using DBSCAN, and TCRdist sequence similarity was added for clustering within HLA-allele-positive subsets. Repertoires with fewer than 30,000 or more than 120,000 public chains were left out of co-occurrence clustering, as were about five repertoires with anomalous nucleotide sharing. The table comes from immuneACCESS by way of TCRdb, which keeps in-frame sequences with V and J called. Part of the clones is missing from these tables; in studies checked, under half for an unresolved V gene and the rest for unknown reasons. V, J and clone size were drawn from that table, and D and trimming were deduced from the DNA. The sample table lists about 96,000 clones, 65% to 85% of them with a count of one. Of the sample, 12% to 15% falls within the top ten clones.

The cohort comprised around 690 healthy bone marrow donors. All cohort members were sampled while nominally healthy, although unrecorded immune exposures were likely present. The donor was CMV seropositive and belonged to the group of 250 to 300 seropositive cohort members. A peripheral blood sample was provided by each donor, and peripheral blood mononuclear cells were used for TCR beta sequencing. The Qiagen DNeasy Blood Extraction Kit was used to extract genomic DNA from the blood cell samples. This clone was observed a handful of times. There is no known antigen for this receptor. Base-call qualities are not available, and no considerably larger clone is one nucleotide away. From the cysteine up to the phenylalanine, the CDR3 has a length of 15 residues. Of all the DNA, just the CDR3 is kept, 45 bases in frame from base 1. CDR1 and CDR2 were assigned from the germline V gene as SNHLY and FYNNEI. Between the V and J ends, shortened by 3 bases and 0 bases respectively, the junction contains 12 bases.

The sequenced material came from PBMCs. The sequence was collected from a woman aged 70 to 79 in good health and CMV-seropositive. The chain is made from TRBV2 and TRBJ2-7, with TRBD1 as a weak D call on 6 bases. The DNA sequence is TGTGCCAGCAGTGAGTGGGGGCTGAGCTCCTACGAGCAGTACTTC. This encodes CASSEWGLSSYEQYF. With the portions outside the CDR3 filled from the reference TRBV2 and TRBJ2-7 genes, the complete variable region becomes EPEVTQTPSHQVTQMGQEVILRCVPISNHLYFYWYRQILGQKVEFLVSFYNNEISEKSEIFDDQFSVERPDGSNFTLKIRSTKLEDSAMYFCASSEWGLSSYEQYFGPGTRLTVT.